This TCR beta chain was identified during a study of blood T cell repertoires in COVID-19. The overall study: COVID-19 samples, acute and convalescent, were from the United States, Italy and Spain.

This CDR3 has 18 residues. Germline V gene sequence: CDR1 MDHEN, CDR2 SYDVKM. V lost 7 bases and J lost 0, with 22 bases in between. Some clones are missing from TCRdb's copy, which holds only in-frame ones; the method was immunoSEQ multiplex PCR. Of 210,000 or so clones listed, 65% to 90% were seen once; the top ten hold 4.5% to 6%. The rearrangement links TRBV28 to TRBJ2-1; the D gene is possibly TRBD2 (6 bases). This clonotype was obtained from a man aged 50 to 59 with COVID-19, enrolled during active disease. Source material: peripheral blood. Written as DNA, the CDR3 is TGTGCCAGCATCCCGACTAGACTGTCTCTCGGCTCCTACAATGAGCAGTTCTTC. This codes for CASIPTRLSLGSYNEQFF.